This record looks at one T cell receptor beta chain sequence and its context. Authors' processing steps: Amplifying reference gene primers gave estimates of nucleated cell counts. Method: immunoSEQ multiplex PCR; TCRdb's copy keeps in-frame clones and lacks some. For V, J and clone size, that table is used; D and trimming come from the DNA. The sample lists under 450,000 clones; approximately 86% were seen once. The data derive from a study of blood T cell repertoires in COVID-19. Study-wide context: Acute-phase and convalescent COVID-19 samples originated in the United States, Italy and Spain.

Germline CDR1 and CDR2: SGHDN and FVKESK. Losses at the gene ends were 2 bases for V and 6 bases for J; bases not matched to a gene: 14. The CDR3 spans 17 residues. The TCR originated in a woman in her sixties or seventies with COVID-19, enrolled during active disease. The chain links TRBV14 to TRBJ2-7, with 9 bases that match TRBD1. The sample comprised peripheral blood. CDR3 loop: CASSQFQRRGQGGEQYF. The CDR3 region has the DNA TGTGCCAGCAGCCAATTTCAACGTCGGGGACAGGGAGGCGAGCAGTACTTC.